One and the same sample provided the 13 T cell receptor beta chains below, sequenced in a study of OX40 agonist ivuxolimab in advanced cancers. Clones were sequenced by immunoSEQ multiplex PCR, and TCRdb holds only the in-frame ones, with some missing. The repertoire holds 70,000 to 95,000 clones, with approximately 79% as singletons. The source was CD4+ or CD8+ T cells sorted from blood, collected in a trial of the OX40 agonist ivuxolimab. These receptors originate from an adult with an advanced solid tumor such as melanoma, head and neck, liver or kidney cancer.

J is TRBJ2-1 and V is TRBV11-3; 13 bases fit TRBD2. Germline values: CDR1 SGHNT, CDR2 YENEEA. Trimming cost V 5 bases and J 10 bases; bases outside gene matches: 2. The CDR3 sequence is 13 residues long. CDR3 sequence (DNA): TGTGCCAGCAGCGGACTAGCGGGGGTGGAGCAGTTCTTC. Encoded protein: CASSGLAGVEQFF.

CDR3 loop: CATSVAGSGYTF. CDR3 coding DNA: TGTGCCACCTCGGTGGCCGGAAGTGGCTACACCTTC. This chain joins TRBV7-6 and TRBJ1-2; D not resolved. The CDR3 consists of 12 residues. The germline CDR1 and CDR2 sequences are SGHVS and FNYEAQ. Trimming removed 10 bases from V and 7 bases from J, with 16 bases in between.

The J gene is TRBJ2-1, the V gene TRBV4-1, with 9 bases matching TRBD2. J was trimmed by 7 bases and V by 2 bases; bases with no gene match: 12. The CDR3 is 17 amino acids. Germline CDR1 is MGHRA and CDR2 is YSYEKL. The CDR3 spells CASSQRPLAGGPNEQFF. The CDR3 coding sequence is TGCGCCAGCAGCCAACGACCCTTGGCGGGGGGGCCAAATGAGCAGTTCTTC.

The genes are TRBV30 and TRBJ1-5; no definite D call. The CDR3 totals 15 residues. The ends were cut back, 0 bases at V and 6 bases at J, with 15 bases in the middle. Germline CDR1 is GTSNPN and CDR2 is SVGIG (reference sequence). Here the CDR3 reads CAWSVLGPSGQPQHF. For the CDR3, the DNA is TGTGCCTGGAGTGTACTAGGGCCTAGCGGTCAGCCCCAGCATTTT.

This clone has more than one count but fewer than ten. This sequence joins TRBV10-3 and TRBJ1-6, with 9 bases matching TRBD1. The V segment lost 6 bases and the J segment 7 bases; nucleotides outside the gene matches: 7. Germline V gene sequence: CDR1 ENHRY, CDR2 SYGVKD. The CDR3 runs 15 residues. The CDR3 loop is CAIRTGTGFNSPLHF. The CDR3 DNA follows: TGTGCCATCAGGACCGGGACAGGGTTCAATTCACCCCTCCACTTT.

The chain employs TRBV28 and TRBJ1-6; D remains unclear. Germline V gene lookup returns CDR1 MDHEN and CDR2 SYDVKM. With 6 bases removed from V and 5 bases from J, the gap between germline ends came to 11 bases. The length of the CDR3 is 14 residues. The CDR3, as DNA: TGTGCCAGCAGCCGAGATGGAGATAATTCACCCCTCCACTTT. This translates into CASSRDGDNSPLHF.

The chain combines TRBV30 with TRBJ1-3; D not certain. CDR1 GTSNPN and CDR2 SVGIG come from the germline V gene (reference sequence). There are 12 residues in the CDR3. V was trimmed by 5 bases and J by 0 bases, leaving 5 bases between them. CDR3: CAWRVSGNTIYF. The CDR3 coding sequence is TGTGCCTGGCGGGTCTCTGGAAACACCATATATTTT.

The chain carries TRBV5-4 and TRBJ2-5, with D possibly TRBD1 on 6 matching bases. The CDR3 is 14 amino acids. CDR1 and CDR2 from the germline V gene are SGHNT and YYREEE (reference sequence). Trimming took 4 bases from V and 5 from J, leaving 15 bases between them. CDR3 sequence: CASSRDGGRETQYF. The CDR3 nucleotides are TGTGCCAGCAGCCGGGATGGGGGCCGGGAGACCCAGTACTTC.

The V and J genes are TRBV5-6 and TRBJ1-5, with D perhaps TRBD1 (6 bases). This CDR3 is 15 amino acids long. Deletions cut 1 base from V and 4 bases from J, with 12 bases between. Germline V CDR1 and CDR2: SGHDT, YYEEEE. CDR3 sequence (DNA): TGTGCCAGCAGCTTGTGGTTACAGGGAAATCAGCCCCAGCATTTT. It codes for CASSLWLQGNQPQHF.

This clone was recorded once. The V and J genes are TRBV15 and TRBJ2-3, with D possibly TRBD2 on 6 matching bases. Germline loops: CDR1 LNHNV, CDR2 YYDKDF (reference sequence). This CDR3 is 12 amino acids long. V lost 4 bases, J lost 6 bases, and 8 bases lay in between. Here the CDR3 reads CATSKTRDTQYF. In nucleotides, the CDR3 is TGTGCCACCAGCAAGACTAGGGATACGCAGTATTTT.

This chain connects TRBV27 to TRBJ1-3; D is undetermined. V was clipped by 6 bases and J by 0 bases, with 12 bases between them. Per the germline V gene, CDR1 is MNHEY and CDR2 is SMNVEV (reference sequence). This CDR3 comprises 15 residues. The CDR3 nucleotides are TGTGCCAGCAGCCGGGGTGGATCCTCTGGAAACACCATATATTTT. Amino acid sequence: CASSRGGSSGNTIYF.

This clone appeared once. The chain has TRBV5-1 and TRBJ1-3; possibly TRBD1 for D (5 bases). Germline CDR1 SGHRS, CDR2 YFSETQ. Trimming stripped 0 bases from V and 4 bases from J, with 8 bases between. CDR3 length: 14 amino acids. The CDR3 nucleotides read TGCGCCAGCAGCTTGGACAGGATCGGAAACACCATATATTTT. This codes for CASSLDRIGNTIYF.

This chain joins TRBV19 and TRBJ1-1; D uncertain. From germline, CDR1 is LNHDA and CDR2 SQIVND (reference sequence). CDR3 length: 13 amino acids. V was shortened by 3 bases and J by 7 bases, with 12 bases between the two germline ends. CDR3 sequence: CASSILERDEAFF. For the CDR3, the DNA is TGTGCCAGTAGTATCCTCGAACGAGATGAAGCTTTCTTT.